The 24 T cell receptor beta chains below come from one sample, sequenced in a study of CD8 T cells in Susac syndrome. The RNA, roughly 0.45 to 1 ug, was put through reverse transcription using random hexamers. TCRdb reprocessed the immunoSEQ multiplex PCR reads via MiXCR and lists one record per CDR3 protein. The sample has about 84,000 distinct CDR3 sequences; about 93% are singletons. The sequenced sample consisted of CD8+ T cells from PBMCs. These receptor sequences come from a human donor in good health.

In DNA form, the CDR3 reads TGTGCCAGTAGTTGGCGGGAGGACTACGAGCAGTACTTC. Protein sequence: CASSWREDYEQYF. This chain connects TRBV19 to TRBJ2-7; 8 bases agree with TRBD2. The CDR3 has 13 amino acids. V trimming: 5 bases; J trimming: 3 bases; junction bases outside the gene matches: 3. Germline V CDR1 and CDR2: LNHDA, SQIVND (reference sequence).

V and J are TRBV19 and TRBJ1-4, with a tentative D call TRBD1 (6 bases). Trimming shortened V by 6 bases and J by 2 bases, and 16 bases separated the two germline ends. This CDR3 has 16 amino acids. Germline CDR1 reads LNHDA; CDR2 reads SQIVND (reference sequence). CDR3 DNA sequence: TGTGCCAGTAGCCCGTCAGGGGCGCCGACTAATGAAAAACTGTTTTTT. Translation: CASSPSGAPTNEKLFF.

The J gene is TRBJ2-1, the V gene TRBV7-6, with D uncertain. Germline V gene sequence: CDR1 SGHVS, CDR2 FNYEAQ. Trimming left V 1 base short and J 9 bases short, with 19 bases between. The CDR3 sequence is 16 residues long. As DNA, the CDR3 is TGTGCCAGCAGCTTAGTAACGGGCCCCCTATTTGGTGAGCAGTTCTTC. It translates to CASSLVTGPLFGEQFF.

The rearrangement joins TRBV3-1 to TRBJ2-7; TRBD1 is a possible D gene (6 bases). Per the germline V gene, CDR1 is LGHDT and CDR2 is YNNKEL (reference sequence). The CDR3 is made up of 19 amino acids. Trimming left V 0 bases short and J 0 bases short, with 21 bases between. CDR3 sequence: CASSQDLIRDTGSSYEQYF. Here the CDR3 DNA reads TGTGCCAGCAGCCAAGATCTCATAAGGGACACGGGCAGCTCCTACGAGCAGTACTTC.

The chain carries TRBV6-2 or TRBV6-3 and TRBJ1-5; no firm D call. The V end lost 2 bases, the J end lost 7 bases, and 15 bases lay between the germline ends. Germline CDR1 reads MNHEY; CDR2 reads SVGEGT. The CDR3 is 15 amino acids. The chain's CDR3 is CASSYTELAGQPQHF. DNA for the CDR3: TGTGCCAGCAGTTACACAGAGCTCGCGGGGCAGCCCCAGCATTTT.

This chain connects TRBV6-2 or TRBV6-3 to TRBJ1-5; D is unclear. The germline V and J ends were trimmed by 5 bases and 6 bases, with 8 bases remaining between them. This CDR3 has 12 residues. From germline, CDR1 is MNHEY and CDR2 SVGEGT. DNA for the CDR3: TGTGCCAGCAGTCGTCTGGGTCAGCCCCAGCATTTT. It yields the protein CASSRLGQPQHF.

The chain has TRBV18 and TRBJ2-7; 8 nucleotides align to TRBD1. There are 17 residues in the CDR3. V lost 3 bases and J lost 1; bases outside the gene matches: 11. The V gene's germline CDR1 is KGHSH and CDR2 LQKENI. CDR3 protein: CASSPLSGTGYSYEQYF. DNA of the CDR3: TGTGCCAGCTCACCCTTGTCCGGGACAGGCTATTCCTACGAGCAGTACTTC.

This rearrangement joins TRBV20-1 to TRBJ2-3, with 12 bases identical to TRBD2. This CDR3 region has 21 residues. Germline assignment: CDR1 DFQATT and CDR2 SNEGSKA (reference sequence). The V segment lost 0 bases and the J segment 0 bases; nucleotides outside the gene matches: 16. CDR3: CSARDLRGLAGPISSTDTQYF. Here the CDR3 DNA reads TGCAGTGCTAGAGATCTCCGAGGACTAGCGGGGCCGATATCTAGCACAGATACGCAGTATTTT.

The chain recombines TRBV27 with TRBJ2-7; 9 bases map to TRBD1. Trimming removed 5 bases from V and 2 bases from J; junction bases left unmatched: 4. Germline CDR1 MNHEY, CDR2 SMNVEV (reference sequence). This CDR3 is built from 14 residues. The CDR3 nucleotides are TGTGCCAGCAGTGTGGGACAGGGCACCTACGAGCAGTACTTC. Its protein product is CASSVGQGTYEQYF.

The chain joins TRBV24-1 to TRBJ2-7, with D tentatively TRBD1 (6 bases). Trimming left V 1 base short and J 1 base short, with 16 bases between. CDR1 KGHDR and CDR2 SFDVKD come from the germline V gene. This CDR3 has 17 residues. The CDR3 spells CATSDLAWDITSYEQYF. The CDR3 region has the DNA TGTGCCACCAGTGATTTAGCGTGGGACATAACTTCCTACGAGCAGTACTTC.

The V gene is TRBV25-1, the J gene TRBJ1-2; tentatively, D is TRBD1 (5 bases). V lost 2 bases and J 4 bases, leaving 17 bases between the germline ends. In germline, CDR1 is MGHDK, CDR2 SYGVNS. CDR3 length equals 16 residues. CDR3 residues: CASSETKAGFSYGYTF. Here the CDR3 DNA reads TGTGCCAGCAGTGAAACGAAGGCAGGGTTTAGCTATGGCTACACCTTC.

This sequence joins TRBV15 and TRBJ2-1, with D uncertain. Per the germline V gene, CDR1 is LNHNV and CDR2 is YYDKDF (reference sequence). This CDR3 is built from 12 residues. Deletions cut 1 base from V and 8 bases from J, with 6 bases between. The CDR3 region has the DNA TGTGCCACCAGCAGAGTAGTCTATGAGCAGTTCTTC. Translated, it gives CATSRVVYEQFF.

Of note for this clonotype: A junction end diverges from the germline sequence, so it may reflect a read error. The chain joins TRBV3-1 to TRBJ1-2, with a weak D call TRBD1 (5 bases). The CDR3 has 14 residues. The V gene's germline CDR1 is LGHDT and CDR2 YNNKEL (reference sequence). CDR3 region: CASSQEGRLYGHTF. CDR3 DNA: TGTGCCAGCAGCCAAGAGGGACGGCTCTATGGCCACACCTTC. Looking up the rest from reference TRBV3-1 and TRBJ1-2 gives the full variable domain: DTAVSQTPKYLVTQMGNDKSIKCEQNLGHDTMYWYKQDSKKFLKIMFSYNNKELIINETVPNRFSPKSPDKAHLNLHINSLELGDSAVYFCASSQEGRLYGHTFGSGTRLTVV.

The V call is TRBV5-6, the J call TRBJ1-2; 7 positions match TRBD1. There are 16 residues in the CDR3. Germline V gene sequence: CDR1 SGHDT, CDR2 YYEEEE. The trim removed 1 base at V and 0 bases at J, leaving 6 bases unmatched. CDR3 region: CASSLTGTETNYGYTF. CDR3 nucleotides: TGTGCCAGCAGCTTGACCGGGACAGAAACTAACTATGGCTACACCTTC.

The chain employs TRBV3-1 and TRBJ1-1; perhaps TRBD1 as D (6 bases). CDR3 length equals 15 residues. Germline CDR1 LGHDT, CDR2 YNNKEL (reference sequence). V shed 3 bases and J shed 1 base, with 12 bases lying between them. The CDR3 DNA reads as TGTGCCAGCAGCCACTCGGGGGGGCAGAACACTGAAGCTTTCTTT. Protein sequence: CASSHSGGQNTEAFF.

The rearrangement uses TRBV6-5 and TRBJ1-1; D not resolved. The germline V and J ends were trimmed by 10 bases and 0 bases, with 12 bases remaining between them. CDR1 is MNHEY, CDR2 SVGAGI, per germline. The CDR3 length is 13 residues. CDR3 DNA sequence: TGTGCCACGACCGGGAACATGAACACTGAAGCTTTCTTT. It codes for CATTGNMNTEAFF.

This rearrangement joins TRBV13 to TRBJ2-7; 12 bases fit TRBD2. The CDR3 contains 16 residues. In germline, CDR1 is PRHDT, CDR2 FYEKMQ (reference sequence). V lost 5 bases and J lost 7; bases outside the gene matches: 12. CDR3 nucleotide sequence: TGTGCCAGCAGCCCCCGACTAGCGGGGGACCCTAGAGAGCAGTACTTC. It codes for CASSPRLAGDPREQYF.

The chain combines TRBV28 with TRBJ1-4; a weak D match, TRBD1 (5 bases). The CDR3 totals 17 residues. V lost 1 base to trimming and J lost 4 bases, with 16 bases between them. CDR1 is MDHEN and CDR2 is SYDVKM in the germline V gene. The CDR3 is CASSLFGVGTLNEKLFF. In DNA, the CDR3 is TGTGCCAGCAGTTTATTTGGGGTGGGGACCCTTAATGAAAAACTGTTTTTT.

The rearrangement joins TRBV27 to TRBJ2-4; D possibly corresponds to TRBD2 (5 bases). The germline V gene encodes CDR1 MNHEY and CDR2 SMNVEV (reference sequence). Trimming cost V 3 bases and J 0 bases, with 18 bases left between them. This CDR3 has 18 amino acids. In DNA, the CDR3 is TGTGCCAGCAGTTTTAGCGCGGATACTCCTATAGCCAAAAACATTCAGTACTTC. Protein sequence: CASSFSADTPIAKNIQYF.

V gene TRBV19 combines with J gene TRBJ2-7; D unresolved. Germline V lookup: CDR1 LNHDA, CDR2 SQIVND (reference sequence). The CDR3 runs 14 residues. Between the trimmed V and J ends, which lost 3 bases and 3 bases, there was a span of 12 bases. The CDR3 coding sequence is TGTGCCAGTAGTATCTACGGCACCCACTACGAGCAGTACTTC. Its protein product is CASSIYGTHYEQYF.

This chain uses TRBV23-1 with TRBJ2-7, with D uncertain. TRBV23-1 is an open reading frame whose function is uncertain. Trimming stripped 9 bases from V and 0 bases from J, with 12 bases between. The length of the CDR3 is 13 residues. The CDR3 DNA sequence: TGCGCCAGACAGTTTCCAAGCTCCTACGAGCAGTACTTC. Translation gives CARQFPSSYEQYF.

The chain joins TRBV7-2 to TRBJ1-5, with 9 nucleotides matching TRBD1. The germline V gene has CDR1 SGHTA and CDR2 FQGNSA. V lost 4 bases and J lost 7; bases outside the gene matches: 11. This CDR3 has 16 residues. The CDR3 is CASSSRDRVLGQPQHF. Here the CDR3 DNA reads TGTGCCAGCAGCTCCCGGGACAGGGTACTTGGCCAGCCCCAGCATTTT.

V usage is TRBV18 and J usage is TRBJ2-1; 7 bases line up with TRBD1. This CDR3 comprises 16 residues. Per the germline V gene, CDR1 is KGHSH and CDR2 is LQKENI. Trimming at V came to 2 bases and at J to 7 bases, leaving 11 bases not matched to a gene. The CDR3 DNA is TGTGCCAGCTCACCATATGACAGGGCAGCTCGGAATGAGCAGTTCTTC. This codes for CASSPYDRAARNEQFF.

This clonotype was detected once. The chain is built from TRBV29-1 and TRBJ2-3, with D perhaps being TRBD1 or TRBD2 (5 bases each). Trimming removed 4 bases from V and 0 bases from J, with 14 bases in between. Germline V gene lookup returns CDR1 SQVTM and CDR2 ANQGSEA. This CDR3 is 15 amino acids long. The CDR3 DNA reads TGCAGCGTTGGAGGGACGGAGAGTAGCACAGATACGCAGTATTTT. This sequence encodes CSVGGTESSTDTQYF.